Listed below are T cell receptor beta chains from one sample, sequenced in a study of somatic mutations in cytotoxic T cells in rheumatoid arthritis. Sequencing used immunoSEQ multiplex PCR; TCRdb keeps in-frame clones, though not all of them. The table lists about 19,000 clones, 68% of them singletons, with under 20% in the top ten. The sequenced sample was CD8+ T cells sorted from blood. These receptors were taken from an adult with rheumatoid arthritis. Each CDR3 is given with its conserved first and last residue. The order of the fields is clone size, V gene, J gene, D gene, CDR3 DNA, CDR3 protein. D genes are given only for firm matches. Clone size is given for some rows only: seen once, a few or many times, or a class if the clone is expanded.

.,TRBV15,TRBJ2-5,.,TGTGCCACCAGCAGAGCCGAAGAGACCCAGTACTTC,CATSRAEETQYF
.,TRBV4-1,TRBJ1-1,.,TGCGCCAGCAGCCAAGGTCTCGCGACAACTATTGAAGCTTTCTTT,CASSQGLATTIEAFF
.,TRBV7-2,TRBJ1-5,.,TGTGCCAGCAGCTTACTAAGCAATAGCAATCAGCCCCAGCATTTT,CASSLLSNSNQPQHF
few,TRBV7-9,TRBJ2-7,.,TGTGCCAGCAGCGGGGTCTCCTCGGGCGAGCAGTACTTC,CASSGVSSGEQYF
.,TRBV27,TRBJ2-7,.,TGTGCCAGCAGTTTAGGCCGGAGCTCCTACGAGCAGTACTTC,CASSLGRSSYEQYF
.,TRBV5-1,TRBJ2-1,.,TGCGCCAGCAGCTTGGGACAGTACAATGAGCAGTTCTTC,CASSLGQYNEQFF
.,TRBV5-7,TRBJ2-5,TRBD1,TGTGCCAGCAGCGGGGGGACAGGGAAAAAGACCCAGTACTTC,CASSGGTGKKTQYF
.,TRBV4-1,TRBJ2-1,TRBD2,TGCGCCAGCAGCCAGAGCGGGGGACATTACAATGAGCAGTTCTTC,CASSQSGGHYNEQFF
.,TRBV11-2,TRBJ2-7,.,TGTGCCAGCAGCGCTAGCGTAGGGACGGACTCCTACGAGCAGTACTTC,CASSASVGTDSYEQYF
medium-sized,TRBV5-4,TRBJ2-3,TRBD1,TGTGCCAGCAGCTTGTCAGGGGGAGATACGCAGTATTTT,CASSLSGGDTQYF
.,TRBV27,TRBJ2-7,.,TGTGCCAGCAAAATTGGATCAGGATCGAACTACGAGCAGTACTTC,CASKIGSGSNYEQYF
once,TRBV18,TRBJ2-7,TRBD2,TGTGCCAGCTCACGGGAGGGATTTTCCTACGAGCAGTACTTC,CASSREGFSYEQYF
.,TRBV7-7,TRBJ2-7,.,TGTGCCAGCAGCTTGGACATCTACGAGCAGTACTTC,CASSLDIYEQYF
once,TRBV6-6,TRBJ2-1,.,TGTGCCAGCAGTTACTCGGTCCAGGGGCCGAACAATGAGCAGTTCTTC,CASSYSVQGPNNEQFF
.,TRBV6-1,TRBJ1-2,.,TGTGCCAGCAGTCCATTTGTCGGGGGCGACGGCTACACCTTC,CASSPFVGGDGYTF
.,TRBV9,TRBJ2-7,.,TGTGCCAGCAGCGGTATGTTGAACGAGCAGTACTTC,CASSGMLNEQYF
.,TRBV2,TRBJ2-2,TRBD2,TGTGCCCCCGGACTAGCGGGCACCAGGGAGCTGTTTTTT,CAPGLAGTRELFF
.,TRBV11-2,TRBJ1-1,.,TGTGCCAGCAGCCTTCCCCATGACAGGACTGAAGCTTTCTTT,CASSLPHDRTEAFF
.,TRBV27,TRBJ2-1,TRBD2,TGTGCCAGCAGATCTAGCGGGGCCTACAATGAGCAGTTCTTC,CASRSSGAYNEQFF
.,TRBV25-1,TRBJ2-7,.,TGTGCCAGCAGTGAGTACGAGCAGTACTTC,CASSEYEQYF
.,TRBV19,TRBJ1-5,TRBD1,TGTGCCAGTAGTAGGACAGGGGGTACATTGCAGCCCCAGCATTTT,CASSRTGGTLQPQHF
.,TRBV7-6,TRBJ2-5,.,TGTGCCAGCAGCTTATATCCAGAGGAAGAGACCCAGTACTTC,CASSLYPEEETQYF
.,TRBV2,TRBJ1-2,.,TGTGCCAGCAGATTGACAGTGGAGGGCGGCTACACCTTC,CASRLTVEGGYTF
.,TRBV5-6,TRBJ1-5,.,TGTGCCAGCAGCTTAGGCTCGGAAGGGGGTCAGCCCCAGCATTTT,CASSLGSEGGQPQHF
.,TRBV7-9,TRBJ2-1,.,TGTGCCAGCAGCTTAGCGGACAGCTCCTACAATGAGCAGTTCTTC,CASSLADSSYNEQFF
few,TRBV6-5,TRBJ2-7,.,TGTGCCAGCATGGCAGTAACGTACGAGCAGTACTTC,CASMAVTYEQYF
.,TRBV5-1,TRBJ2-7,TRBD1,TGCGCCAGCAGCTGGACAGGGTCCGAGCAGTACTTC,CASSWTGSEQYF
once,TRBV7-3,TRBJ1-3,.,TGTGCCAGCAGCCTGACAGATGGAAACACCATATATTTT,CASSLTDGNTIYF
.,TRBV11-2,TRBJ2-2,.,TGTGCCAGCAGCTCCAACAGGCCCCACACCGGGGAGCTGTTTTTT,CASSSNRPHTGELFF
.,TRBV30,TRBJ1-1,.,TGTGCCTGGAGTGTACTTCCAGGGGAGGCAGCTTTCTTT,CAWSVLPGEAAFF
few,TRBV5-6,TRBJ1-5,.,TGTGCCAGCAGCCCAGGGTTCAATCAGCCCCAGCATTTT,CASSPGFNQPQHF
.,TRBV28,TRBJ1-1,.,TGTGCCAGCAGTTTAAGGGGGAATCGGGCTGAAGCTTTCTTT,CASSLRGNRAEAFF
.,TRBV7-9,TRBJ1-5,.,TGTGCCAGCAGCTTAGTTGGGGGGAATCAGCCCCAGCATTTT,CASSLVGGNQPQHF
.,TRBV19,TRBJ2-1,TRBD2,TGTGCCAGTACCCAGCGGGAAAGAAATGAGCAGTTCTTC,CASTQRERNEQFF
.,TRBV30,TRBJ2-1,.,TGTGCCTGGAGTGTAGGGTCGGGGTACAATGAGCAGTTCTTC,CAWSVGSGYNEQFF
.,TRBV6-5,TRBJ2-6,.,TGTGCCAGCAGCCCTACAGGGTACGGGGCCAACGTCCTGACTTTC,CASSPTGYGANVLTF
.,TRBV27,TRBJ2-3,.,TGTGCCAGCAGTCTTACCAGATTATCTCTCACAGATACGCAGTATTTT,CASSLTRLSLTDTQYF
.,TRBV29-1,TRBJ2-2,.,TGCAGCGTTGTTCTGGGGGCCCGAGCGAACACCGGGGAGCTGTTTTTT,CSVVLGARANTGELFF
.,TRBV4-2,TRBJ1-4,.,TGTGCCAGCAGCCAACTATCAGCGGGGGGAGAAGAAAAACTGTTTTTT,CASSQLSAGGEEKLFF
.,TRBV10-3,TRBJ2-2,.,TGTGCCATCAGTGACGGGAACACCGGGGAGCTGTTTTTT,CAISDGNTGELFF
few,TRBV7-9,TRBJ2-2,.,TGTGCCAGCAGCTTAGAGACCGGGGAGCTGTTTTTT,CASSLETGELFF
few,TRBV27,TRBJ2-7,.,TGTGCCAGCAGCTTCCGGGACGCCCGGTACGAGCAGTACTTC,CASSFRDARYEQYF
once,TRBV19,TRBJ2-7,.,TGTGCCAGTAGTATCTGGCCAGGGCCCTACGAGCAGTACTTC,CASSIWPGPYEQYF
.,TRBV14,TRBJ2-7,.,TGTGCCAGCAGCCAAGCTGGCGGGGTATCCTACGAGCAGTACTTC,CASSQAGGVSYEQYF